Given below is one T cell receptor beta chain in context. Its antigen is currently unknown. Peripheral blood genomic DNA, not sorted cells or RNA, was the template. Rearranged V-D-J TRB sequences were amplified with a mixed TRB-A/B primer pool. MiXCR, run by TCRdb on the multiplex PCR reads, gives a single entry per CDR3 protein. This table has thousands of distinct CDR3 sequences, about 29% appearing once. CDR1 and CDR2 (germline): DFQATT, SNEGSKA (reference sequence). The CDR3 consists of 14 residues. With 3 bases removed from V and 3 bases from J, the gap between germline ends came to 13 bases. These data are taken from a study of T cell repertoires in aging, cancer and after chemotherapy. The study's findings and limits: Age-matched healthy donors had significantly more diverse, less clonal blood TCR repertoires than untreated cancer patients. In cancer patients, declining TCR diversity with age involved lost richness and lost evenness.

The receptor was isolated from a human donor in good health. V gene TRBV20-1 combines with J gene TRBJ2-3, with D perhaps TRBD2 (6 bases). The material sequenced was blood. The CDR3 coding sequence is TGCAGTGCTAGGGAAGCGGGCTTGACAGATACGCAGTATTTT. It encodes CSAREAGLTDTQYF.